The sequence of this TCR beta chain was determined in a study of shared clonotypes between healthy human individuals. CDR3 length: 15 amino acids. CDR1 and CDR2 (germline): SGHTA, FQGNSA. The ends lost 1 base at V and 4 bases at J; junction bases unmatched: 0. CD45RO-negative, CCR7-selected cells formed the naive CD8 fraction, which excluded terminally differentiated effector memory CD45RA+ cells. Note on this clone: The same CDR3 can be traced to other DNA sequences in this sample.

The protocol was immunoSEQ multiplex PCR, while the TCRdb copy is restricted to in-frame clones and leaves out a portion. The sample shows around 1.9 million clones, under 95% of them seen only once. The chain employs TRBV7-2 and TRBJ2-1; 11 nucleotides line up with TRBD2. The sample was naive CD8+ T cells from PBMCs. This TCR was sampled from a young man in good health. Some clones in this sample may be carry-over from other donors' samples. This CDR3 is CASSLGTSGYNEQFF. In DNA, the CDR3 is TGTGCCAGCAGCTTAGGGACTAGCGGGTACAATGAGCAGTTCTTC.